This TCR beta chain is drawn from a study of monozygotic twins with inflammatory bowel disease. Germline V gene lookup returns CDR1 SGHRS and CDR2 YFSETQ. This CDR3 is 15 amino acids long. TCRdb re-called the 5' RACE reads and gives one entry per CDR3 protein, without DNA. This sample contains about 330,000 distinct CDR3 sequences. Sequencing was carried out using blood. The sequence was obtained from a human donor with ulcerative colitis or Crohn's disease, or a healthy co-twin of an affected twin (not recorded which). The chain employs TRBV5-1 and TRBJ2-3. The CDR3 here is CASSSQERSTDTQYF.